One and the same sample provided the 31 T cell receptor beta chains below, sequenced in a study of blood T cell repertoires in COVID-19. Clones were read by immunoSEQ multiplex PCR, and TCRdb kept only the in-frame ones, dropping some. This table has some 120,000 clones, approximately 82% appearing once. Sample: peripheral blood. The receptors stem from a man between 65 and 85 years old with active or convalescent COVID-19.

V is TRBV29-1 and J is TRBJ2-7; TRBD1 matches 7 bases. The CDR3 is made up of 15 amino acids. The V gene end was trimmed by 4 bases and the J gene end by 2 bases; junction bases not matched to a gene: 11. Germline CDR1 reads SQVTM; CDR2 reads ANQGSEA. CDR3 nucleotides: TGCAGCGTTGCCCCAAAACCAGGGACAGCCTACGAGCAGTACTTC. It specifies CSVAPKPGTAYEQYF.

The rearrangement links TRBV7-2 to TRBJ2-3, with 10 nucleotides matching TRBD1. The CDR3 length is 12 residues. CDR1 and CDR2 from the germline V gene are SGHTA and FQGNSA. Trimming at V came to 5 bases and at J to 12 bases, leaving 5 bases not matched to a gene. The DNA of the CDR3 is TGTGCCAGCAGCATCGACAGGGGGCGTCAGTATTTT. Protein sequence: CASSIDRGRQYF.

Only a few counts were recorded for this clone. This chain links TRBV27 with TRBJ1-6; D possibly corresponds to TRBD1 (6 bases). Trimming removed 5 bases from V and 8 bases from J, with 13 bases in between. Germline-derived CDR1 and CDR2 are MNHEY and SMNVEV (reference sequence). This CDR3 is 14 amino acids long. The CDR3 protein is CASSLQGRDSPLHF. CDR3 sequence (DNA): TGTGCCAGCAGTCTACAGGGTCGGGATTCACCCCTCCACTTT.

For the CDR3, the DNA is TGCGCCAGCAGCCTCTCGACTAGCTTTGAGGGGGAGCTGTTTTTT. This codes for CASSLSTSFEGELFF. V usage is TRBV4-1 and J usage is TRBJ2-2; TRBD2 agrees at 7 bases. The germline V gene encodes CDR1 MGHRA and CDR2 YSYEKL. With V trimmed by 4 bases and J by 8 bases, 10 bases remained unmatched. The CDR3 contains 15 residues.

The rearrangement joins TRBV9 to TRBJ2-1; 8 bases are shared with TRBD1. J lost 9 bases, V lost 4 bases, and 9 bases had no gene match. This CDR3 is 14 amino acids long. Germline CDR1 and CDR2: SGDLS and YYNGEE. CDR3 amino acids: CASSPGQGFGEQFF. The CDR3 DNA is TGTGCCAGCAGCCCCGGACAGGGTTTCGGTGAGCAGTTCTTC.

This clone was seen a handful of times. The V and J genes are TRBV3-1 (or the pseudogene TRBV3-2) and TRBJ2-3; 7 bases align to TRBD2. The CDR3 length is 16 residues. The germline CDR1 and CDR2 sequences are LGHDT and YNNKEL (reference sequence). Germline trimming cut 0 bases from V and 0 bases from J; bases unmatched to any gene: 3. Written as DNA, the CDR3 is TGTGCCAGCAGCCAAGATGGGGGGGTTAGCACAGATACGCAGTATTTT. This translates into CASSQDGGVSTDTQYF.

The J gene is TRBJ2-7, the V gene TRBV7-2, with D possibly TRBD2 on 7 matching bases. V dropped 8 bases and J dropped 0 bases, with 17 bases sitting between them. From germline, CDR1 is SGHTA and CDR2 FQGNSA. The CDR3 contains 15 residues. The CDR3 bases are TGTGCCAGCTCACAAGAGGGGGGGCCCTCCTACGAGCAGTACTTC. Translated, it gives CASSQEGGPSYEQYF.

In this sample, this clone turned up once. The chain uses TRBV11-2 and TRBJ1-4; 10 bases map to TRBD1. The CDR3 is made up of 14 amino acids. The V gene's germline CDR1 is SGHAT and CDR2 FQNNGV. The J segment lost 8 bases and the V segment lost 4 bases, leaving 4 bases of the junction unmatched. The CDR3 here is CASSYGQGGEKLFF. CDR3 DNA sequence: TGTGCCAGCAGCTATGGACAGGGGGGCGAAAAACTGTTTTTT. Filled out from reference TRBV11-2 and TRBJ1-4, the complete variable domain reads EAGVAQSPRYKIIEKRQSVAFWCNPISGHATLYWYQQILGQGPKLLIQFQNNGVVDDSQLPKDRFSAERLKGVDSTLKIQPAKLEDSAVYLCASSYGQGGEKLFFGSGTQLSVL.

The V and J genes are TRBV5-1 and TRBJ2-3, with D uncertain. Germline V gene lookup returns CDR1 SGHRS and CDR2 YFSETQ. The V end was cut by 0 bases, the J end by 0 bases, with 8 bases between. This CDR3 region has 15 residues. CDR3: CASSLEATSTDTQYF. The DNA of the CDR3 is TGCGCCAGCAGCTTGGAGGCGACTAGCACAGATACGCAGTATTTT. The whole variable domain, remainder taken from reference TRBV5-1 and TRBJ2-3, is KAGVTQTPRYLIKTRGQQVTLSCSPISGHRSVSWYQQTPGQGLQFLFEYFSETQRNKGNFPGRFSGRQFSNSRSEMNVSTLELGDSALYLCASSLEATSTDTQYFGPGTRLTVL.

This clone was seen once. CDR3 sequence: CASSLAQTYEQYF. The DNA for the CDR3 is TGTGCCAGCAGCTTAGCCCAGACCTACGAGCAGTACTTC. The chain employs TRBV7-2 and TRBJ2-7; D ambiguous. Germline-derived CDR1 and CDR2 are SGHTA and FQGNSA. The CDR3 is made up of 13 amino acids. With 0 bases removed from V and 2 bases from J, the gap between germline ends came to 5 bases.

This chain connects TRBV19 to TRBJ1-5; 7 positions match TRBD1. The CDR3 runs to 15 residues. V shed 5 bases and J 3 bases; nucleotides not matched to a gene: 7. Looked up from germline, CDR1 is LNHDA and CDR2 is SQIVND (reference sequence). CDR3 loop: CASSATGLFNQPQHF. The CDR3, as DNA: TGTGCCAGTAGTGCGACAGGGCTCTTCAATCAGCCCCAGCATTTT.

V gene TRBV6-2 or TRBV6-3 combines with J gene TRBJ1-5; D not certain. CDR3 length: 13 residues. Germline V gene sequence: CDR1 MNHEY, CDR2 SVGEGT. The V and J ends lost 5 bases and 6 bases respectively, with 11 bases between them. The CDR3 bases are TGTGCCAGCAGTACCGCGATGAGTCAGCCCCAGCATTTT. Protein sequence: CASSTAMSQPQHF.

The chain recombines TRBV6-2 or TRBV6-3 with TRBJ2-1, with D perhaps matching TRBD2 (5 bases). The CDR3 has 15 amino acids. The V end was cut by 0 bases, the J end by 1 base, with 7 bases between. Germline lookup yields CDR1 MNHEY and CDR2 SVGEGT. CDR3 in amino acids: CASSYSPGSYNEQFF. The CDR3 DNA sequence: TGTGCCAGCAGTTACTCCCCGGGGTCCTACAATGAGCAGTTCTTC.

The chain has TRBV9 and TRBJ2-1; TRBD2 aligns across 9 bases. The CDR3 is 18 amino acids. In germline, CDR1 is SGDLS, CDR2 YYNGEE. V lost 3 bases to trimming and J lost 2 bases; unmatched junction nucleotides: 12. In nucleotides, the CDR3 is TGTGCCAGCAGCGAGGAGGGAGGGAAGCGGGGGGCCTACAATGAGCAGTTCTTC. Residues: CASSEEGGKRGAYNEQFF.

The chain is built from TRBV5-1 and TRBJ2-5; 12 bases are a match to TRBD2. CDR3 size: 17 residues. Germline values: CDR1 SGHRS, CDR2 YFSETQ. The V gene end was trimmed by 3 bases and the J gene end by 2 bases; junction bases not matched to a gene: 8. The CDR3 bases are TGCGCCAGCAGCTCGACTAGCGGGGGAAAAACTCAAGAGACCCAGTACTTC. It yields the protein CASSSTSGGKTQETQYF.

The rearrangement joins TRBV15 to TRBJ1-2; TRBD1 matches at 10 bases. V shed 1 base, J shed 0 bases, and the junction held 2 bases outside the gene matches. From germline, CDR1 is LNHNV and CDR2 YYDKDF (reference sequence). The CDR3 runs to 16 residues. The CDR3 region is CATSRGGQGTNYGYTF. CDR3 sequence (DNA): TGTGCCACCAGCAGAGGGGGACAGGGGACTAACTATGGCTACACCTTC.

V gene TRBV6-5 combines with J gene TRBJ1-2, with 9 nucleotides matching TRBD1. Germline assignment: CDR1 MNHEY and CDR2 SVGAGI. CDR3 length: 15 amino acids. The J segment lost 3 bases and the V segment lost 2 bases, leaving 4 bases of the junction unmatched. The CDR3 sequence: CASSYAQGADYGYTF. CDR3 bases: TGTGCCAGCAGTTACGCACAGGGGGCTGACTATGGCTACACCTTC.

This clone was seen a handful of times. The chain is built from TRBV5-4 and TRBJ2-1; 8 bases line up with TRBD2. Per the germline V gene, CDR1 is SGHNT and CDR2 is YYREEE (reference sequence). With 0 bases clipped from V and 6 bases from J, the junction kept 11 bases outside the gene matches. CDR3 size: 17 residues. CDR3 protein: CASSLAPGAGGINEQFF. CDR3 DNA sequence: TGTGCCAGCAGCTTGGCCCCAGGGGCGGGGGGTATCAATGAGCAGTTCTTC.

The rearrangement uses TRBV28 and TRBJ2-1; no firm D call. Deletions cut 3 bases from V and 10 bases from J, with 7 bases between. Germline values: CDR1 MDHEN, CDR2 SYDVKM. The CDR3 consists of 11 residues. DNA for the CDR3: TGTGCCAGCAGTTTGGCGGAGGAGCAGTTCTTC. Its translation: CASSLAEEQFF.

The V and J genes are TRBV11-2 and TRBJ2-4, with D perhaps TRBD2 (6 bases). The CDR3 contains 15 residues. The germline V gene encodes CDR1 SGHAT and CDR2 FQNNGV. The V gene lost 5 bases and the J gene lost 6 bases, with 17 bases spanning the gap. The CDR3 DNA reads as TGTGCCAGCAGCATCTCCGATGGGGACTTAAACATTCAGTACTTC. Residues: CASSISDGDLNIQYF.

V usage is TRBV5-5 and J usage is TRBJ1-4; 8 bases are shared with TRBD1. The CDR3 is 15 residues long. V was clipped by 4 bases and J by 7 bases; unmatched bases: 9. Germline CDR1 SGHKS, CDR2 YYEKEE (reference sequence). CDR3 DNA sequence: TGTGCCAGCAGCCCCTTGACAGGGGCGAGTGAAAAACTGTTTTTT. Amino acid sequence: CASSPLTGASEKLFF.

This sequence joins TRBV5-4 and TRBJ1-1; TRBD1 might be the D (5 bases). Trimming removed 0 bases from V and 2 bases from J, with 11 bases in between. The germline V gene has CDR1 SGHNT and CDR2 YYREEE (reference sequence). The CDR3 consists of 15 residues. CDR3: CASSLGGVRNTEAFF. DNA of the CDR3: TGTGCCAGCAGCTTGGGGGGGGTCAGAAACACTGAAGCTTTCTTT.

Only a few counts were recorded for this clone. This chain links TRBV7-9 with TRBJ2-7; 7 positions agree with TRBD1. Germline loops: CDR1 SEHNR, CDR2 FQNEAQ (reference sequence). CDR3 size: 15 residues. The V segment lost 4 bases and the J segment 2 bases; nucleotides outside the gene matches: 8. The CDR3 protein is CASSSQGSVPYEQYF. For the CDR3, the DNA is TGTGCCAGCAGCTCACAGGGGTCTGTCCCCTACGAGCAGTACTTC.

This chain's CDR3 is CASSLYSLLGAVDGYTF. CDR3 bases: TGTGCCAGCAGTTTATATTCCCTGTTGGGGGCGGTGGATGGCTACACCTTC. This rearrangement joins TRBV28 to TRBJ1-2; TRBD1 might be the D (6 bases). The CDR3 totals 17 residues. Germline loops: CDR1 MDHEN, CDR2 SYDVKM. The germline V and J ends were trimmed by 1 base and 6 bases, with 21 bases remaining between them.

The chain carries TRBV7-9 and TRBJ2-7; 7 positions agree with TRBD2. The trim removed 3 bases at V and 4 bases at J, leaving 9 bases unmatched. CDR1 and CDR2 (germline): SEHNR, FQNEAQ (reference sequence). The CDR3 runs to 15 residues. The CDR3 DNA is TGTGCCAGCAGCTTCGCGGGGGAAACTATATACGAGCAGTACTTC. It is translated as CASSFAGETIYEQYF.

The chain links TRBV29-1 to TRBJ1-4; 7 positions agree with TRBD1. The CDR3 length is 14 residues. V gave up 4 bases and J gave up 1 base; unmatched junction bases: 3. Germline V gene lookup returns CDR1 SQVTM and CDR2 ANQGSEA. CDR3 in DNA: TGCAGCGTTGGGCACAGGGGAACTAATGAAAAACTGTTTTTT. This sequence encodes CSVGHRGTNEKLFF.

Only a few counts were recorded for this clone. This chain uses TRBV4-2 with TRBJ2-1, with D unresolved. Germline V CDR1 and CDR2: LGHNA, YNFKEQ. Trimming pared 0 bases from V and 6 bases from J, leaving 15 bases between. This CDR3 region has 16 residues. The chain's CDR3 is CASSQDWSSHGNEQFF. DNA of the CDR3: TGTGCCAGCAGCCAAGATTGGAGTAGCCACGGCAATGAGCAGTTCTTC.

CDR3 nucleotides: TGCGCCAGCAGCCCCCTGGTCCAGGGAACTAATGAAAAACTGTTTTTT. Residues: CASSPLVQGTNEKLFF. The V call is TRBV5-1, the J call TRBJ1-4; tentative D call: TRBD1 (5 bases). Germline V gene lookup returns CDR1 SGHRS and CDR2 YFSETQ. The CDR3 contains 16 residues. The V end lost 4 bases, the J end lost 1 base, and 14 bases lay between the germline ends.

This chain connects TRBV6-1 to TRBJ2-7; the match to TRBD2 covers 14 bases. J was trimmed by 7 bases and V by 3 bases; bases with no gene match: 5. The CDR3 sequence is 15 residues long. Germline CDR1 is MNHNS and CDR2 is SASEGT. As DNA, the CDR3 is TGTGCCAGCAGTGAGACTAGCGGGGGGGCGGGTGAGCAGTACTTC. Protein sequence: CASSETSGGAGEQYF.

The chain employs TRBV11-3 and TRBJ2-7; 11 nucleotides line up with TRBD2. The CDR3 covers 16 residues. The V gene end was trimmed by 6 bases and the J gene end by 5 bases; junction bases not matched to a gene: 12. Germline V gene sequence: CDR1 SGHNT, CDR2 YENEEA. DNA of the CDR3: TGTGCCAGCAGAAACCCTAGTCTAGCGGGAGGTCACGAGCAGTACTTC. Protein sequence: CASRNPSLAGGHEQYF. The variable domain in full, completed from reference TRBV11-3 and TRBJ2-7, reads EAGVVQSPRYKIIEKKQPVAFWCNPISGHNTLYWYLQNLGQGPELLIRYENEEAVDDSQLPKDRFSAERLKGVDSTLKIQPAELGDSAVYLCASRNPSLAGGHEQYFGPGTRLTVT.

CDR3 sequence (DNA): TGTGCCAGCAGTGAGGCCCTCAGCAATCAGCCCCAGCATTTT. It encodes CASSEALSNQPQHF. The J gene is TRBJ1-5, the V gene TRBV6-1; D uncertain. The CDR3 consists of 14 residues. The V end was cut by 3 bases, the J end by 1 base, with 7 bases between. Per germline, CDR1 MNHNS and CDR2 SASEGT.